Listed here are 30 T cell receptor beta chains from one sample, sequenced in a study of cytomegalovirus exposure and HLA in healthy donors. The PCR made use of 60 Vbeta and 13 Jbeta primers. Profiling relied on immunoSEQ multiplex PCR, and the TCRdb table lists in-frame clones only, not all of them. The data show 120,000 or so clones, approximately 80% seen once. The sequenced material came from PBMCs. These receptors all come from a man younger than 35 in good health and CMV-seronegative.

In its sample, this clone was seen once. Here the CDR3 reads CASSLGGDSPLHF. The DNA for the CDR3 is TGTGCCAGCAGCTTAGGGGGGGACTCACCCCTCCACTTT. This chain joins TRBV7-9 and TRBJ1-6; tentative D call: TRBD1 (5 bases). Germline V gene sequence: CDR1 SEHNR, CDR2 FQNEAQ (reference sequence). This CDR3 is 13 amino acids long. Trimming took 1 base from V and 10 from J, leaving 8 bases between them.

The gene calls are TRBV21-1 and TRBJ1-1. TRBV21-1 is assigned pseudogene status. The CDR3 has 13 amino acids. In nucleotides, the CDR3 is TGCCCCCCGCGGAGGGTCATGAACACTGAAGCTTTCTTT. This gives the protein CPPRRVMNTEAFF.

The V and J genes are TRBV4-2 and TRBJ2-2; 11 nucleotides match TRBD2. The CDR3 totals 15 residues. The V and J ends lost 4 bases and 5 bases, in that order; junction bases with no gene match: 3. Looked up from germline, CDR1 is LGHNA and CDR2 is YNFKEQ. CDR3 DNA sequence: TGTGCCAGCAGCCCTAGCGGGGGGACGACCGGGGAGCTGTTTTTT. Amino acids: CASSPSGGTTGELFF.

The chain uses TRBV5-1 and TRBJ1-1; 8 nucleotides agree with TRBD1. CDR1 is SGHRS, CDR2 YFSETQ, per germline. The CDR3 has 12 amino acids. Trimming cost V 4 bases and J 8 bases; bases outside gene matches: 4. CDR3: CASSLGQEEAFF. CDR3 nucleotides: TGCGCCAGCAGCCTGGGACAGGAAGAAGCTTTCTTT. Based on the CDR3 plus reference TRBV5-1 and TRBJ1-1, the full variable domain is KAGVTQTPRYLIKTRGQQVTLSCSPISGHRSVSWYQQTPGQGLQFLFEYFSETQRNKGNFPGRFSGRQFSNSRSEMNVSTLELGDSALYLCASSLGQEEAFFGQGTRLTVV.

This chain joins TRBV4-3 and TRBJ1-1, with D perhaps matching TRBD1 (6 bases). This CDR3 comprises 14 residues. Germline CDR1 reads LGHNA; CDR2 reads YSLEER. The V gene lost 3 bases and the J gene lost 4 bases, with 12 bases spanning the gap. The CDR3 DNA is TGCGCCAGCAGCCAGAAGGGGGGGGGCACTGAAGCTTTCTTT. Amino acid sequence: CASSQKGGGTEAFF.

A single count supports this clone. V gene TRBV7-9 combines with J gene TRBJ1-1, with D possibly being TRBD1 (6 bases). The V gene lost 2 bases and the J gene lost 1 base, with 14 bases spanning the gap. The germline CDR1 and CDR2 sequences are SEHNR and FQNEAQ (reference sequence). The CDR3 sequence is 16 residues long. The chain's CDR3 is CASSLPRGGGNTEAFF. The CDR3 DNA reads as TGTGCCAGCAGCTTACCCAGGGGCGGGGGGAACACTGAAGCTTTCTTT.

This chain links TRBV6-5 with TRBJ1-3, with TRBD1 identical over 7 bases. The CDR3 totals 15 residues. With 6 bases clipped from V and 4 bases from J, the junction kept 9 bases outside the gene matches. CDR1 MNHEY and CDR2 SVGAGI come from the germline V gene. For the CDR3, the DNA is TGTGCCAGCAGCCCGCCAACAGGGGCAGGAAACACCATATATTTT. This encodes CASSPPTGAGNTIYF.

The genes are TRBV7-8 and TRBJ1-2; D might be TRBD1 (5 bases). The V gene lost 2 bases and the J gene lost 7 bases, with 11 bases spanning the gap. The germline V gene encodes CDR1 SGHVS and CDR2 FQNEAQ. The CDR3 is 13 residues long. The CDR3 DNA reads as TGTGCCAGCAGCTTAACCGGGACTTTTGGCTACACCTTC. Protein: CASSLTGTFGYTF.

V and J are TRBV5-5 and TRBJ2-3, with D possibly matching TRBD1 (5 bases). CDR1 is SGHKS, CDR2 YYEKEE, per germline (reference sequence). The CDR3 loop spans 15 amino acids. V was clipped by 4 bases and J by 4 bases, with 16 bases between them. DNA of the CDR3: TGTGCCAGCAGCCTAGACAGTCCTCGGGCAGATACGCAGTATTTT. Protein: CASSLDSPRADTQYF.

V usage is TRBV2 and J usage is TRBJ2-7; 12 bases are shared with TRBD2. The ends lost 4 bases at V and 6 bases at J; junction bases unmatched: 10. The length of the CDR3 is 16 residues. The germline V gene has CDR1 SNHLY and CDR2 FYNNEI. The CDR3 loop is CASSVLAGGQGGEQYF. The CDR3 region has the DNA TGTGCCAGCAGTGTGCTAGCGGGGGGGCAGGGAGGCGAGCAGTACTTC.

The chain is built from TRBV27 and TRBJ1-1; perhaps TRBD1 as D (6 bases). The CDR3 covers 14 residues. Germline V gives CDR1 MNHEY, CDR2 SMNVEV (reference sequence). Trimming stripped 5 bases from V and 4 bases from J, with 14 bases between. CDR3 loop: CASSPLQGITEAFF. The DNA of the CDR3 is TGTGCCAGCAGTCCCCTACAGGGTATCACTGAAGCTTTCTTT.

This chain uses TRBV6-5 with TRBJ2-5, with D possibly being TRBD2 (5 bases). Germline V gene sequence: CDR1 MNHEY, CDR2 SVGAGI. Trimming pared 6 bases from V and 5 bases from J, leaving 7 bases between. This CDR3 has 11 amino acids. This CDR3 reads CASRSGETQYF. The CDR3 DNA is TGTGCCAGCAGGTCGGGGGAGACCCAGTACTTC.

The chain has TRBV6-6 and TRBJ2-1; tentative D call: TRBD1 (6 bases). The V gene's germline CDR1 is MNHNY and CDR2 SVGAGI (reference sequence). The V and J ends lost 5 bases and 5 bases respectively, with 13 bases between them. The CDR3 runs 14 residues. Written as DNA, the CDR3 is TGTGCCAGCAGTCGGACAGCCGAGAACAATGAGCAGTTCTTC. Translating gives CASSRTAENNEQFF.

This clone was detected only once. The CDR3 here is CASSSLRHGISSGANVLTF. The CDR3 nucleotides are TGTGCCAGCAGCTCCTTAAGACACGGGATATCCTCTGGGGCCAACGTCCTGACTTTC. The chain couples TRBV11-2 to TRBJ2-6, with a possible D match to TRBD2 (5 bases). The V gene lost 4 bases and the J gene lost 0 bases, with 19 bases spanning the gap. Germline-derived CDR1 and CDR2 are SGHAT and FQNNGV. The CDR3 is 19 amino acids.

The V gene is TRBV6-1, the J gene TRBJ1-4; TRBD1 matches 7 bases. CDR1 is MNHNS and CDR2 is SASEGT in the germline V gene. J lost 8 bases, V lost 1 base, and 7 bases had no gene match. CDR3 length equals 15 residues. CDR3 DNA: TGTGCCAGCAGTGAAGGGGGGTCAGGGGGAGAAAAACTGTTTTTT. It encodes CASSEGGSGGEKLFF.

The genes are TRBV12-5 and TRBJ1-5, with D unclear. Per the germline V gene, CDR1 is LGHNT and CDR2 is FRNRAP. V was cut by 6 bases and J by 3 bases, with 6 bases left in between. The CDR3 contains 12 residues. The CDR3 sequence is CASGDFNQPQHF. For the CDR3, the DNA is TGTGCTAGTGGGGACTTCAATCAGCCCCAGCATTTT.

V is TRBV6-5 and J is TRBJ1-1, with D uncertain. CDR1 MNHEY and CDR2 SVGAGI come from the germline V gene. The CDR3 totals 13 residues. V was trimmed by 6 bases and J by 6 bases, leaving 14 bases between them. CDR3 region: CASSPDGLSEAFF. The CDR3 nucleotides read TGTGCCAGCAGCCCCGACGGACTGTCTGAAGCTTTCTTT.

The genes are TRBV5-5 and TRBJ2-5; TRBD1 matches 11 bases. V shed 6 bases and J 4 bases; nucleotides not matched to a gene: 8. CDR1 SGHKS and CDR2 YYEKEE come from the germline V gene (reference sequence). The CDR3 is 15 residues long. The CDR3 loop is CASTRGQGVGETQYF. DNA for the CDR3: TGTGCCAGCACCAGGGGACAGGGGGTGGGAGAGACCCAGTACTTC.

The rearrangement uses TRBV5-4 and TRBJ1-2; a possible D gene is TRBD1 (5 bases). V was cut by 2 bases and J by 14 bases, with 19 bases left in between. The CDR3 contains 13 residues. The V gene's germline CDR1 is SGHNT and CDR2 YYREEE (reference sequence). The CDR3 here is CASSLPRGGAETF. In DNA, the CDR3 is TGTGCCAGCAGCTTACCGCGGGGAGGGGCGGAGACCTTC.

This clone was detected a few times. This chain connects TRBV11-1 to TRBJ2-3; D perhaps matches TRBD2 (5 bases). Germline CDR1 SGHAT, CDR2 FQDESV (reference sequence). The CDR3 is 15 amino acids. The V end was cut by 5 bases, the J end by 2 bases, with 14 bases between. The CDR3: CASSKKSGPTDTQYF. In nucleotides, the CDR3 is TGTGCCAGCAGCAAAAAAAGCGGACCCACAGATACGCAGTATTTT.

V and J are TRBV7-3 and TRBJ2-7; 8 bases fit TRBD2. The CDR3 runs to 15 residues. Germline CDR1 and CDR2: SGHTA and FQGTGA. J lost 2 bases, V lost 1 base, and 4 bases had no gene match. The CDR3 is CASSLNSGGAYEQYF. The CDR3 DNA reads TGTGCCAGCAGCTTAAACAGCGGGGGTGCCTACGAGCAGTACTTC. The full variable domain, its missing parts supplied by reference TRBV7-3 and TRBJ2-7, is GAGVSQTPSNKVTEKGKYVELRCDPISGHTALYWYRQSLGQGPEFLIYFQGTGAADDSGLPNDRFFAVRPEGSVSTLKIQRTERGDSAVYLCASSLNSGGAYEQYFGPGTRLTVT.

This chain uses TRBV12-5 with TRBJ1-1, with TRBD1 matching 8 bases. Germline V gives CDR1 LGHNT, CDR2 FRNRAP. V lost 2 bases to trimming and J lost 5 bases; unmatched junction nucleotides: 7. This CDR3 spans 15 amino acids. The CDR3 sequence is CASGLKTGERTEAFF. In DNA form, the CDR3 reads TGTGCTAGTGGTTTGAAGACAGGGGAAAGGACTGAAGCTTTCTTT.

This rearrangement joins TRBV6-6 to TRBJ1-2, with D possibly TRBD1 on 6 matching bases. Per germline, CDR1 MNHNY and CDR2 SVGAGI (reference sequence). The CDR3 runs to 16 residues. V was trimmed by 0 bases and J by 3 bases, leaving 14 bases between them. The CDR3 DNA sequence: TGTGCCAGCAGTTACTCGGGGGGGACAAAGGACTATGGCTACACCTTC. This gives the protein CASSYSGGTKDYGYTF.

Remarks on this clone: This CDR3 fails to terminate in the conserved phenylalanine or tryptophan, so it likely reflects a read error. The V call is TRBV27, the J call TRBJ1-2; 7 bases agree with TRBD1. Trimming at V came to 8 bases and at J to 3 bases, leaving 15 bases not matched to a gene. The CDR3 extends over 16 amino acids. The germline V gene has CDR1 MNHEY and CDR2 SMNVEV (reference sequence). CDR3 nucleotide sequence: TGTGCCAGCGGCCAACTAACAGGGGTTCTTCACTATGGCTACACCCTC. It translates to CASGQLTGVLHYGYTL.

This clone was recorded once. The rearrangement links TRBV13 to TRBJ1-1, with 10 bases lining up with TRBD1. The CDR3 is made up of 16 amino acids. Looked up from germline, CDR1 is PRHDT and CDR2 is FYEKMQ (reference sequence). J was trimmed by 0 bases and V by 5 bases; bases with no gene match: 6. The CDR3 nucleotides read TGTGCCAGCAGCCCGGACAGGGGGTACATGAACACTGAAGCTTTCTTT. It translates to CASSPDRGYMNTEAFF.

The genes are TRBV6-5 and TRBJ1-1, with D perhaps TRBD1 (5 bases). The germline CDR1 and CDR2 sequences are MNHEY and SVGAGI. V was shortened by 0 bases and J by 2 bases, with 7 bases between the two germline ends. There are 14 residues in the CDR3. The CDR3: CASSYSGVNTEAFF. The CDR3 DNA reads as TGTGCCAGCAGTTACTCAGGGGTCAACACTGAAGCTTTCTTT.

The chain is built from TRBV7-8 and TRBJ1-2, with 7 bases lining up with TRBD1. CDR1 and CDR2 from the germline V gene are SGHVS and FQNEAQ. This CDR3 region has 18 residues. Trimming at V came to 5 bases and at J to 0 bases, leaving 15 bases not matched to a gene. CDR3 sequence: CASSPRTPTGRANYGYTF. The DNA for the CDR3 is TGTGCCAGCAGCCCTCGAACTCCGACAGGGCGGGCTAACTATGGCTACACCTTC.

As to this clone: One end of the junction is discordant with germline, which a read error may explain. J is TRBJ1-5 and V is TRBV7-9; 9 bases are shared with TRBD1. Germline V gene data show CDR1 as SEHNR and CDR2 as FQNEAQ (reference sequence). The CDR3 loop spans 15 amino acids. CDR3 coding DNA: TGTTCCAGCAGCTTAGCGGGGACAGGGAATCAGCCCCAGCATTTT. Its protein is CSSSLAGTGNQPQHF.

The chain employs TRBV5-4 and TRBJ1-4; D ambiguous. This CDR3 has 13 residues. Germline V CDR1 and CDR2: SGHNT, YYREEE (reference sequence). V lost 4 bases and J lost 12, with 16 bases in between. CDR3 loop: CASSDHAGRELFF. The CDR3, as DNA: TGTGCCAGCAGCGATCATGCGGGGAGGGAACTGTTTTTT.

This clone appeared a single time. The CDR3 loop is CASSVASGGRGTDTQYF. CDR3 DNA sequence: TGTGCCAGCAGCGTAGCATCGGGGGGGCGCGGCACAGATACGCAGTATTTT. The J gene is TRBJ2-3, the V gene TRBV9; 8 bases line up with TRBD2. CDR3 length: 17 amino acids. V lost 0 bases and J lost 1; bases outside the gene matches: 7. In germline, CDR1 is SGDLS, CDR2 YYNGEE.